The 27 T cell receptor beta chains listed next were all sequenced from one sample in a study of blood T cell repertoires in COVID-19. TCRdb keeps only in-frame clones here, not all; method: immunoSEQ multiplex PCR. Of about 370,000 clones listed, about 89% are singletons. The specimen sequenced was peripheral blood. The source is a woman in her 30s with COVID-19, enrolled during active disease.

The chain links TRBV6-6 to TRBJ1-4, with 10 bases fitting TRBD1. V was pared by 5 bases and J by 7 bases, with 10 bases of the junction left unmatched. Germline V gene sequence: CDR1 MNHNY, CDR2 SVGAGI (reference sequence). The CDR3 contains 16 residues. In DNA, the CDR3 is TGTGCCAGCAGTGCCGGGACAGGGGATTTTGGTGAAAAACTGTTTTTT. Its translation: CASSAGTGDFGEKLFF.

The CDR3 nucleotides are TGCGCCAGCAGCCCCGGACAGGGGATTTCCTATGGCTACACCTTC. Its translation: CASSPGQGISYGYTF. The genes are TRBV5-1 and TRBJ1-2; 9 bases agree with TRBD1. Germline trimming cut 4 bases from V and 4 bases from J; bases unmatched to any gene: 8. CDR1 is SGHRS, CDR2 YFSETQ, per germline. The CDR3 totals 15 residues.

The chain employs TRBV6-6 and TRBJ1-2, with D perhaps TRBD1 (6 bases). The ends were cut back, 4 bases at V and 2 bases at J, with 8 bases in the middle. CDR3 length equals 13 residues. CDR1 and CDR2 from the germline V gene are MNHNY and SVGAGI (reference sequence). CDR3 bases: TGTGCCAGCAGTTTGGGACAAAACTATGGCTACACCTTC. Translated, it gives CASSLGQNYGYTF.

V gene TRBV18 combines with J gene TRBJ1-4; the D gene is possibly TRBD1 (6 bases). The V gene lost 4 bases and the J gene lost 9 bases, with 24 bases spanning the gap. The CDR3 has 17 residues. Germline assignment: CDR1 KGHSH and CDR2 LQKENI. Here the CDR3 reads CASSLTPTGTMEKKLFF. DNA for the CDR3: TGTGCCAGCTCACTCACGCCGACCGGGACAATGGAAAAAAAACTGTTTTTT.

This chain uses TRBV30 with TRBJ2-7; weak D call: TRBD2 (6 bases). CDR3 length equals 14 residues. Germline CDR1 and CDR2: GTSNPN and SVGIG (reference sequence). The ends were cut back, 2 bases at V and 7 bases at J, with 18 bases in the middle. CDR3 in DNA: TGTGCCTGGAGTCCACAGACGGGGAGGAGAGAGCAGTACGTC. Its translation is CAWSPQTGRREQYV.

This clone showed up just once. V and J are TRBV6-6 and TRBJ1-2; weak D call: TRBD1 (5 bases). Between the trimmed V and J ends, which lost 5 bases and 3 bases, there was a span of 19 bases. Germline V gene data show CDR1 as MNHNY and CDR2 as SVGAGI (reference sequence). The CDR3 totals 16 residues. The CDR3 region is CASSPQAESTYYGYTF. CDR3 nucleotides: TGTGCCAGCAGTCCACAGGCCGAGTCGACATACTATGGCTACACCTTC.

This rearrangement joins TRBV5-1 to TRBJ2-5; 11 bases map to TRBD2. This CDR3 contains 17 residues. The germline gives CDR1 SGHRS, CDR2 YFSETQ. J gave up 5 bases and V 0 bases, and 9 bases lay outside the gene matches. The CDR3 here is CASSLGTSGGVWETQYF. The CDR3 coding sequence is TGCGCCAGCAGCTTGGGAACTAGCGGGGGTGTGTGGGAGACCCAGTACTTC.

The chain uses TRBV10-3 and TRBJ1-5; no clear D. The V end lost 2 bases, the J end lost 4 bases, and 9 bases lay between the germline ends. This CDR3 has 14 amino acids. Germline assignment: CDR1 ENHRY and CDR2 SYGVKD. DNA of the CDR3: TGTGCCATCAGTGAGGGCGGCGGGAATCAGCCCCAGCATTTT. This encodes CAISEGGGNQPQHF.

This clone was picked up one time. V and J are TRBV3-1 (or the pseudogene TRBV3-2) and TRBJ1-6, with D possibly TRBD1 on 6 matching bases. The CDR3 spans 15 residues. V was pared by 4 bases and J by 3 bases, with 10 bases between. The germline CDR1 and CDR2 sequences are LGHDT and YNNKEL (reference sequence). This chain's CDR3 is CASSPQGSYNSPLHF. CDR3 nucleotide sequence: TGTGCCAGCAGCCCGCAGGGGAGCTATAATTCACCCCTCCACTTT.

The genes are TRBV7-2 and TRBJ1-3; TRBD1 might be the D (5 bases). The length of the CDR3 is 14 residues. The germline V gene encodes CDR1 SGHTA and CDR2 FQGNSA. Deletions cut 1 base from V and 5 bases from J, with 9 bases between. In DNA, the CDR3 is TGTGCCAGCAGCTTAGACCGGGGGAGAAACACCATATATTTT. It encodes CASSLDRGRNTIYF.

This sequence joins TRBV27 and TRBJ1-1; possibly TRBD1 for D (6 bases). V was pared by 6 bases and J by 5 bases, with 19 bases between. This CDR3 has 15 amino acids. Germline V gene data show CDR1 as MNHEY and CDR2 as SMNVEV (reference sequence). The CDR3 nucleotides are TGTGCCAGCAGCCCCTACACCCGACAGGCTACTGAAGCTTTCTTT. Encoded protein: CASSPYTRQATEAFF.

This sequence joins TRBV7-2 and TRBJ2-3; no clear D gene. Germline lookup yields CDR1 SGHTA and CDR2 FQGNSA. This CDR3 spans 16 amino acids. V was clipped by 0 bases and J by 6 bases, with 16 bases between them. The CDR3 nucleotides read TGTGCCAGCAGCTTAGCGCCTTACAGCCGAGATGATACGCAGTATTTT. Its translation: CASSLAPYSRDDTQYF.

V and J are TRBV6-2 or TRBV6-3 and TRBJ2-7, with D possibly TRBD1 on 5 matching bases. Trimming removed 3 bases at V and 5 bases at J, with 11 bases between. This CDR3 is built from 13 residues. Germline V CDR1 and CDR2: MNHEY, SVGEGT. CDR3 loop: CASSYAGKDEQYV. CDR3 nucleotides: TGTGCCAGCAGTTATGCAGGGAAGGACGAGCAGTACGTC.

The chain couples TRBV24-1 to TRBJ2-4, with TRBD1 identical over 7 bases. Looked up from germline, CDR1 is KGHDR and CDR2 is SFDVKD. The CDR3 length is 17 residues. J lost 9 bases, V lost 6 bases, and 19 bases had no gene match. The CDR3, as DNA: TGTGCCACCAGTCCCTCGGACAACAGGGGATTCTCTGGCATTCAGTACTTC. Amino acids: CATSPSDNRGFSGIQYF.

The chain joins TRBV12-3 or TRBV12-4 to TRBJ2-7; TRBD1 matches 7 bases. CDR3 length equals 13 residues. V lost 6 bases, J lost 6 bases, and 8 bases stayed unmatched. The chain's CDR3 is CASSLRTGGEQYF. In DNA form, the CDR3 reads TGTGCCAGCAGCCTAAGGACAGGAGGCGAGCAGTACTTC.

This clone has only a few counts. V and J are TRBV18 and TRBJ1-1, with D possibly TRBD1 on 5 matching bases. Trimming stripped 3 bases from V and 4 bases from J, with 12 bases between. The CDR3 is 14 amino acids. From germline, CDR1 is KGHSH and CDR2 LQKENI. CDR3 amino acids: CASSPSGKGTEAFF. The CDR3 bases are TGTGCCAGCTCACCGTCAGGGAAAGGCACTGAAGCTTTCTTT.

This chain joins TRBV7-9 and TRBJ1-3; D might be TRBD1 (5 bases). V was shortened by 6 bases and J by 0 bases, with 9 bases between the two germline ends. Germline CDR1 reads SEHNR; CDR2 reads FQNEAQ (reference sequence). The CDR3 contains 14 residues. In DNA form, the CDR3 reads TGTGCCAGCAGTACGGGGGGCTCTGGAAACACCATATATTTT. It is translated as CASSTGGSGNTIYF.

The V and J genes are TRBV27 and TRBJ1-2; D is possibly TRBD1 (6 bases). Germline V lookup: CDR1 MNHEY, CDR2 SMNVEV (reference sequence). The CDR3 is made up of 16 amino acids. V lost 5 bases, J lost 8 bases, and 24 bases lay in between. CDR3 nucleotide sequence: TGTGCCAGCAGTCTAAGACCCAGGGGCACCTTTAGGGGCTACACCTTC. Its translation is CASSLRPRGTFRGYTF.

The V and J genes are TRBV11-2 and TRBJ2-3; D is perhaps TRBD2 (6 bases). V lost 5 bases and J 3 bases, leaving 12 bases between the germline ends. This CDR3 comprises 14 residues. CDR1 is SGHAT, CDR2 FQNNGV, per germline. CDR3 sequence reads: CASSRGTGTDTQYF. CDR3 coding DNA: TGTGCCAGCAGCCGGGGGACCGGAACAGATACGCAGTATTTT.

This clone was counted between two and nine times. The gene calls are TRBV27 and TRBJ1-5, with a weak D call TRBD1 (5 bases). V was pared by 4 bases and J by 0 bases, with 13 bases between. This CDR3 has 16 residues. Per germline, CDR1 MNHEY and CDR2 SMNVEV (reference sequence). CDR3 bases: TGTGCCAGCAGTTCCCGCCCGACAGATAGCAATCAGCCCCAGCATTTT. Protein sequence: CASSSRPTDSNQPQHF.

The chain recombines TRBV6-1 with TRBJ1-4; TRBD1 matches 7 bases. Germline assignment: CDR1 MNHNS and CDR2 SASEGT. The CDR3 spans 20 residues. V lost 4 bases and J lost 0; bases outside the gene matches: 17. The CDR3 DNA reads as TGTGCCAGCAGTGGCGACAGGGTGGTAGGTAAGAGGGCAACTAATGAAAAACTGTTTTTT. Its translation is CASSGDRVVGKRATNEKLFF.

The V call is TRBV14, the J call TRBJ1-1; 7 bases fit TRBD1. Trimming at V came to 5 bases and at J to 2 bases, leaving 5 bases not matched to a gene. The CDR3 totals 14 residues. Germline V gene lookup returns CDR1 SGHDN and CDR2 FVKESK. The CDR3 spells CASSFGQANTEAFF. In DNA, the CDR3 is TGTGCCAGCAGCTTCGGACAGGCAAACACTGAAGCTTTCTTT.

The chain links TRBV24-1 to TRBJ2-2; 8 positions agree with TRBD2. The CDR3 has 15 residues. V lost 4 bases, J lost 4 bases, and 4 bases stayed unmatched. Looked up from germline, CDR1 is KGHDR and CDR2 is SFDVKD. The CDR3: CATSDRTSPTGELFF. In nucleotides, the CDR3 is TGTGCCACCAGTGACAGGACTAGCCCCACCGGGGAGCTGTTTTTT.

This chain links TRBV19 with TRBJ2-7; 10 bases align to TRBD1. J gave up 3 bases and V 4 bases, and 6 bases lay outside the gene matches. Germline-derived CDR1 and CDR2 are LNHDA and SQIVND (reference sequence). The CDR3 runs to 15 residues. Written as DNA, the CDR3 is TGTGCCAGTAGTAGGGGGACAGGGGATGGCTACGAGCAGTACTTC. It is translated as CASSRGTGDGYEQYF.

The V gene is TRBV6-5, the J gene TRBJ1-4, with D tentatively TRBD1 (5 bases). Germline loops: CDR1 MNHEY, CDR2 SVGAGI. This CDR3 has 14 amino acids. The ends were cut back, 6 bases at V and 8 bases at J, with 16 bases in the middle. The DNA of the CDR3 is TGTGCCAGCAGGGAGGGACGGGAGGGAGAAAAACTGTTTTTT. Translating gives CASREGREGEKLFF.

This chain connects TRBV6-6 to TRBJ2-3; 11 bases map to TRBD2. The CDR3 is made up of 16 amino acids. The junction had 4 bases not matched to a gene; V was cut back by 2 bases and J by 3 bases. The germline V gene encodes CDR1 MNHNY and CDR2 SVGAGI (reference sequence). CDR3 loop: CASSYKGLAGTDTQYF. The CDR3 DNA sequence: TGTGCCAGCAGTTACAAAGGACTAGCGGGTACAGATACGCAGTATTTT.

The genes are TRBV28 and TRBJ2-5; 9 nucleotides align to TRBD1. V gave up 3 bases and J gave up 1 base; unmatched junction bases: 3. Germline loops: CDR1 MDHEN, CDR2 SYDVKM. The CDR3 consists of 15 residues. CDR3 sequence reads: CASSLDRGSQETQYF. In DNA, the CDR3 is TGTGCCAGCAGTTTGGACAGGGGCTCCCAAGAGACCCAGTACTTC.